Listed below are T cell receptor beta chains from one sample, sequenced in a study of blood T cell repertoires in COVID-19. Clones were read by immunoSEQ multiplex PCR, and TCRdb kept only the in-frame ones, dropping some. The sample records some 180,000 clones, about four fifths being singletons. Sequenced material: peripheral blood. These receptors came from a woman in her seventies who had recovered from COVID-19. Both conserved end residues are part of each CDR3. A D gene is named only where the DNA matches it firmly. Some rows have no size entry. The others give once, few or many, or a class for an expanded clone.

D,V,J,size,DNA,CDR3
.,TRBV18,TRBJ1-6,.,TGTGCCAGCTCATCGGACTCTTATAATTCACCCCTCCACTTT,CASSSDSYNSPLHF
TRBD1,TRBV12-3/TRBV12-4,TRBJ1-1,.,TGTGCCAGCAGCAGGACAGGGAATGAAGCTTTCTTT,CASSRTGNEAFF
TRBD2,TRBV27,TRBJ2-5,.,TGTGCCAGCAGTTACGGGACTAGCGGGATCGAGACCCAGTACTTC,CASSYGTSGIETQYF
TRBD1,TRBV14,TRBJ2-3,.,TGTGCCAGCAGCCCGAAGGGACAGCCTGGCGATACGCAGTATTTT,CASSPKGQPGDTQYF
TRBD1,TRBV19,TRBJ2-7,.,TGTGCCAGCTCCGGTCGGGGGACAGGGGTCCACGAGCAGTACTTC,CASSGRGTGVHEQYF
TRBD2,TRBV7-2,TRBJ2-5,once,TGTGCCAGCAGCTTAGCGTACCGTCGGGCGGGAGGAGAGACCCAGTACTTC,CASSLAYRRAGGETQYF
TRBD1,TRBV5-1,TRBJ1-1,.,TGCGCCAGCAACAGGGGAACGAACACTGAAGCTTTCTTT,CASNRGTNTEAFF
TRBD2,TRBV9,TRBJ2-7,.,TGTGCCAGCAGCGTAGGGGTAGCGGGAGGTTACGAGCAGTACTTC,CASSVGVAGGYEQYF
.,TRBV5-1,TRBJ1-2,once,TGCGCCAGCAGGACCGCCGGGGGCTATGGCTACACCTTC,CASRTAGGYGYTF
.,TRBV6-5,TRBJ1-3,.,TGTGCCAGCAGTTCCCGGACAGCTGGAAACACCATATATTTT,CASSSRTAGNTIYF
.,TRBV27,TRBJ1-5,.,TGTGCCAGCAGCCCGTGGGCAGGGGTTGGGCAGCCCCAGCATTTT,CASSPWAGVGQPQHF
.,TRBV11-1,TRBJ1-6,.,TGTGCCAGCAGCTTAAGGCAGGGGAATTCACCCCTCCACTTT,CASSLRQGNSPLHF
TRBD1,TRBV7-3,TRBJ1-1,once,TGTGCCAGCAGCCTACAGGGGTGGACTGAAGCTTTCTTT,CASSLQGWTEAFF
.,TRBV5-4,TRBJ2-7,.,TGTGCCAGCAGCAGGGGGTCCGGGCGGTCCTACGAGCAGTACTTC,CASSRGSGRSYEQYF
.,TRBV4-3,TRBJ2-1,few,TGCGCCAGCAGCCAAGACCCAGGGAATGAGCAGTTCTTC,CASSQDPGNEQFF
.,TRBV21-1,TRBJ1-1,.,TGTGCCAGCAGCAAAGGACAGGGGGGACAAGCTTTCTTT,CASSKGQGGQAFF
.,TRBV9,TRBJ2-7,.,TGTGCCAGCAGCGTAGATTGGGGCAGAACCTACGAGCAGTACTTC,CASSVDWGRTYEQYF
.,TRBV11-3,TRBJ2-5,.,TGTGCCAGCAGCCACCGGGGGGCCCAAGGAGAGACCCAGTACTTC,CASSHRGAQGETQYF
.,TRBV6-5,TRBJ2-7,.,TGTGCCAGCAGTTACCCGGGGAAGGACCACGAGCAGTACTTC,CASSYPGKDHEQYF
.,TRBV2,TRBJ1-2,once,TGTGCCAGCAGCCAGCGAGCGGGGACGACCTATGGCTACACCTTC,CASSQRAGTTYGYTF
.,TRBV10-3,TRBJ1-2,.,TGTGCCATCAGTGAGAATGGCGGCGCATCGGGCTATGGCTACACCTTC,CAISENGGASGYGYTF
TRBD1,TRBV19,TRBJ1-4,.,TGTGCCAGTAGTATCGCCGCCGGAGGACAGGAGGGGAAACTGTTTTTT,CASSIAAGGQEGKLFF
TRBD1,TRBV2,TRBJ1-6,.,TGTGCCAACTCGCCCCAGGGGGGTTCACCCCTCCACTTT,CANSPQGGSPLHF
TRBD2,TRBV2,TRBJ2-3,.,TGTGCCAGCACTAGCGGGGGAAGCACAGATACGCAGTATTTT,CASTSGGSTDTQYF
.,TRBV5-1,TRBJ1-1,.,TGCGCCAGCAGCTTGGCGGTGGGGAGGCTGAACACTGAAGCTTTCTTT,CASSLAVGRLNTEAFF
.,TRBV2,TRBJ1-2,few,TGTGCCAGCAGTGTGGGAGGGGCTGTCTATGGCTACACCTTC,CASSVGGAVYGYTF
.,TRBV18,TRBJ1-5,.,TGTGCCAGCTCACCATGGAGGGGTCAGCCCCAGCATTTT,CASSPWRGQPQHF
TRBD1,TRBV5-1,TRBJ1-1,.,TGCGCCAGCAGCTGGACAGGGTCGAACACTGAAGCTTTCTTT,CASSWTGSNTEAFF
TRBD2,TRBV5-4,TRBJ2-1,.,TGTGCCAGCAGCCGGGGTAGCGGGAGGGCCTCCTACAATGAGCAGTTCTTC,CASSRGSGRASYNEQFF
TRBD2,TRBV11-2,TRBJ2-1,few,TGTGCCAGCAGCTTGGGCGGGAGGTACAATGAGCAGTTCTTC,CASSLGGRYNEQFF
TRBD1,TRBV19,TRBJ2-4,.,TGTGCCAGTACCCCACCAGGGGGCGGTTTGCGAGCCAAAAACATTCAGTACTTC,CASTPPGGGLRAKNIQYF
TRBD2,TRBV5-4,TRBJ2-1,.,TGTGCCAGCAGCTTGGGGTCGGCGGGAGGGCCGTTCGGCAATGAGCAGTTCTTC,CASSLGSAGGPFGNEQFF
TRBD2,TRBV27,TRBJ2-6,.,TGTGCCAGCAGTTTTCGGGGGGGCTTTTCTGGGGCCAACGTCCTGACTTTC,CASSFRGGFSGANVLTF
TRBD1,TRBV3-1/TRBV3-2,TRBJ1-5,.,TGTGCCAGCAGCCACGCAGACAGGGGACGTGGACAGCCCCAGCATTTT,CASSHADRGRGQPQHF
TRBD2,TRBV10-3,TRBJ2-3,.,TGTGCCATCGGGCTACGGGAGGGCCCAGATACGCAGTATTTT,CAIGLREGPDTQYF
.,TRBV14,TRBJ2-1,.,TGTGCCAGCAGGCGGGGCCTCGGCAGGGCAGTCGATGAGCAGTTCTTC,CASRRGLGRAVDEQFF
TRBD1,TRBV5-1,TRBJ1-2,.,TGCGCCAGCAGTTATACAGGGGTTCGTGGCTACACCTTC,CASSYTGVRGYTF
TRBD2,TRBV28,TRBJ2-2,.,TGTGCCAGCAGCCCCCCTGGACTAGCGGGAGGGGGCGGGGAGCTGTTTTTT,CASSPPGLAGGGGELFF
TRBD2,TRBV10-3,TRBJ2-2,.,TGTGCCATCAGGGCGGGAGATCCCTTCAACACCGGGGAGCTGTTTTTT,CAIRAGDPFNTGELFF
.,TRBV12-3/TRBV12-4,TRBJ1-5,.,TGTGCCAGCAGTTTAGATGGTGGCCAGCCCCAGCATTTT,CASSLDGGQPQHF
TRBD1,TRBV9,TRBJ1-6,.,TGTGCCAGCAGCGGGGGGTTGGGGACAGCAAATTCACCCCTCCACTTT,CASSGGLGTANSPLHF
.,TRBV4-1,TRBJ1-2,.,TGCGCCAGCAGCCAAGGCGGGACGGAGCCCTATGGCTACACCTTC,CASSQGGTEPYGYTF
TRBD2,TRBV11-3,TRBJ2-5,.,TGTGCCAGCAGCCCAGCGGGGGGGCCGACCCAGTACTTC,CASSPAGGPTQYF
TRBD1,TRBV10-3,TRBJ1-4,.,TGTGCCATCAGACCGGGACAGGGGGTGGGGCGCGCAGAAAAACTGTTTTTT,CAIRPGQGVGRAEKLFF
.,TRBV7-8,TRBJ1-2,.,TGTGCCAGCAGCTTAGTAGGCAGCTGGACTTATGGCTACACCTTC,CASSLVGSWTYGYTF
.,TRBV6-2/TRBV6-3,TRBJ2-5,.,TGTGCCAGCAGTTACAGAGCGAGGCCTGGGGAGACCCAGTACTTC,CASSYRARPGETQYF